This TCR beta chain derives from a study of graft-versus-host responses after intestinal transplantation. Study findings and constraints: Association was observed between peak circulating GvH clone levels and early post-transplant HvG declines.

Data came from immunoSEQ multiplex PCR; TCRdb stores just in-frame clones and leaves some out. The data show around 31,000 clones, about 86% seen once. The table lists this clone with a few counts. The antigen is unknown. The input for sequencing was unstimulated CD8+ T cells sorted from spleen or lymph node cells, taken before intestinal transplant. The sequence derives from a human donor who received an intestinal transplant.

CDR3 sequence: CATRTSLADQPQHF. The CDR3 bases are TGTGCCACCAGGACAAGCCTAGCGGATCAGCCCCAGCATTTT. The chain combines TRBV15 with TRBJ1-5; D is unclear. The germline V and J ends were trimmed by 6 bases and 5 bases, with 14 bases remaining between them. Germline assignment: CDR1 LNHNV and CDR2 YYDKDF (reference sequence). This CDR3 comprises 14 residues.